This T cell receptor (beta chain) was recovered during a study of cytomegalovirus exposure and HLA in healthy donors. For the study at large: The Caucasian-associated ancestry cluster held over 65% of 398 genotyped donors.

The PCR made use of 60 Vbeta and 13 Jbeta primers. Only in-frame clones appear in the TCRdb table, and some are missing; sequencing was by immunoSEQ multiplex PCR. The sample has some 96,000 clones, 78% seen once. The CDR3 loop spans 15 amino acids. Between the trimmed V and J ends, which lost 0 bases and 5 bases, there was a span of 13 bases. The germline CDR1 and CDR2 sequences are MNHEY and SVGAGI. In regard to this clone: What it binds is unknown.

Whole-study results and caveats: A later analysis showed TCR association rates differing by HLA locus, peaking at DRB1 and lowest at HLA-C. The authors judged a highly shared variant cluster likely a sequencing artifact. Data from an earlier analysis indicated that most TCR beta V segments were productive either about 90% or about 30% of the time.

The receptor's source is a woman aged 55-69 years in good health and CMV-seronegative. The chain has TRBV6-5 and TRBJ1-2, with a weak D call TRBD1 (5 bases). Sequences were obtained from PBMCs. CDR3 loop: CASSYSQAGRYGYTF. CDR3 sequence (DNA): TGTGCCAGCAGTTACTCGCAGGCAGGGAGGTATGGCTACACCTTC.